This T cell receptor (beta chain) is from a study of Graves' ophthalmopathy and Graves' hyperthyroidism. About this clonotype: As yet, its antigen is unknown.

Study findings and constraints: Most expanded clonotypes in thyroid above 0.001 frequency also showed up in blood.

Other autoimmune disease, uncontrolled infection, pregnancy and lactation led to exclusion. CDR1 is SGHDT and CDR2 is YYEEEE in the germline V gene. Between the trimmed V and J ends, which lost 0 bases and 4 bases, there was a span of 17 bases. CDR3 length equals 17 residues. Scientists amplified the TCR beta CDR3 regions from RNA transcripts. Second-round multiplex PCR came after first-round RT-PCR with HTBI primers. TCRdb recomputed calls from the multiplex PCR reads with MiXCR, one row per CDR3 protein. The top ten clones hold over 8% of a sample with some 520,000 distinct CDR3 sequences, around 15% of them seen once.

The source is a woman in her thirties with Graves' ophthalmopathy. Specimen: blood. The chain links TRBV5-6 to TRBJ1-3; the D gene is possibly TRBD1 (5 bases). This CDR3 reads CASSLVGELSVGNTIYF. Here the CDR3 DNA reads TGTGCCAGCAGCTTGGTGGGGGAGTTAAGCGTCGGAAACACCATATATTTT.